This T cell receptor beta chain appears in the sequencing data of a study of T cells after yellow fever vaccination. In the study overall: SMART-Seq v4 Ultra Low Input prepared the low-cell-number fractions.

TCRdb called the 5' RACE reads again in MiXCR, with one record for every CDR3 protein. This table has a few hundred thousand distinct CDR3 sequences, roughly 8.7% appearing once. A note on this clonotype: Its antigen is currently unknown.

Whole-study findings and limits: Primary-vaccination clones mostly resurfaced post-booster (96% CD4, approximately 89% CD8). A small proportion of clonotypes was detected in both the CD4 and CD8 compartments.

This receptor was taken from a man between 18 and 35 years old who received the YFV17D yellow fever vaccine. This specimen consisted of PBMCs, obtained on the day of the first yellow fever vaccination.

CDR3 sequence (DNA): TGCGCCAGCACTTTGGGACTTGCCGGACATTCACCCCTCCACTTT. Protein sequence: CASTLGLAGHSPLHF. This sequence joins TRBV10-2 and TRBJ1-6; the D gene is possibly TRBD1 (5 bases). This CDR3 is built from 15 residues. V was shortened by 7 bases and J by 8 bases, with 18 bases between the two germline ends. From germline, CDR1 is WSHSY and CDR2 SAAADI.